Listed here are 6 T cell receptor beta chains from one sample, sequenced in a study of cytomegalovirus exposure and HLA in healthy donors. Researchers ran the PCR with 60 Vbeta and 13 Jbeta primers. Only in-frame clones appear in the TCRdb table, and some are missing; sequencing was by immunoSEQ multiplex PCR. The data show 210,000 or so clones, with approximately 84% seen just once and more than 0.5% held by the top ten. Sequencing was done on a sample of PBMCs. These receptors were taken from a woman aged 40 to 50 in good health and CMV-seronegative.

The CDR3 protein is CASSLERGGGETQYF. In DNA, the CDR3 is TGTGCCAGCAGCTTGGAGCGGGGGGGCGGGGAGACCCAGTACTTC. The chain has TRBV5-4 and TRBJ2-5, with 10 bases fitting TRBD2. Germline trimming cut 0 bases from V and 5 bases from J; bases unmatched to any gene: 4. The CDR3 extends over 15 amino acids. The germline CDR1 and CDR2 sequences are SGHNT and YYREEE (reference sequence).

V and J are TRBV25-1 and TRBJ2-1, with D perhaps matching TRBD2 (5 bases). Trimming removed 5 bases from V and 2 bases from J, with 16 bases in between. The CDR3 is made up of 16 amino acids. The germline gives CDR1 MGHDK, CDR2 SYGVNS. The CDR3 coding sequence is TGTGCCAGCAGTCTCCCTGGGAGAGGGACCTACAATGAGCAGTTCTTC. Residues: CASSLPGRGTYNEQFF.

This sequence joins TRBV28 and TRBJ1-5; the D gene is possibly TRBD1 (5 bases). CDR3 length: 13 amino acids. Trimming cost V 10 bases and J 5 bases, with 15 bases left between them. In germline, CDR1 is MDHEN, CDR2 SYDVKM. Written as DNA, the CDR3 is TGTGCCACCACATTTCAAGGGGATCAGCCCCAGCATTTT. Residues: CATTFQGDQPQHF.

The genes are TRBV27 and TRBJ2-2, with 8 bases that match TRBD1. This CDR3 has 15 residues. CDR1 is MNHEY, CDR2 SMNVEV, per germline (reference sequence). Trimming at V came to 3 bases and at J to 5 bases, leaving 5 bases not matched to a gene. This chain's CDR3 is CASSLPRTGTGELFF. The DNA for the CDR3 is TGTGCCAGCAGTTTGCCAAGGACAGGGACCGGGGAGCTGTTTTTT.

This clone has just one count. CDR3 in DNA: TGTGCCTGTCTGACAGGGGGATTAGCAGATACGCAGTATTTT. Translating gives CACLTGGLADTQYF. The chain combines TRBV30 with TRBJ2-3, with 9 bases aligning to TRBD1. Germline trimming cut 6 bases from V and 4 bases from J; bases unmatched to any gene: 8. The CDR3 length is 14 residues. The V gene's germline CDR1 is GTSNPN and CDR2 SVGIG (reference sequence).

V usage is TRBV19 and J usage is TRBJ2-2, with a possible D match to TRBD2 (7 bases). Germline values: CDR1 LNHDA, CDR2 SQIVND (reference sequence). This CDR3 is 16 amino acids long. Trimming cost V 6 bases and J 1 base, with 15 bases left between them. The CDR3 spells CASRVGGAWNTGELFF. DNA for the CDR3: TGTGCCAGTAGGGTGGGGGGGGCCTGGAACACCGGGGAGCTGTTTTTT. Based on the CDR3 plus reference TRBV19 and TRBJ2-2, the full variable domain is DGGITQSPKYLFRKEGQNVTLSCEQNLNHDAMYWYRQDPGQGLRLIYYSQIVNDFQKGDIAEGYSVSREKKESFPLTVTSAQKNPTAFYLCASRVGGAWNTGELFFGEGSRLTVL.